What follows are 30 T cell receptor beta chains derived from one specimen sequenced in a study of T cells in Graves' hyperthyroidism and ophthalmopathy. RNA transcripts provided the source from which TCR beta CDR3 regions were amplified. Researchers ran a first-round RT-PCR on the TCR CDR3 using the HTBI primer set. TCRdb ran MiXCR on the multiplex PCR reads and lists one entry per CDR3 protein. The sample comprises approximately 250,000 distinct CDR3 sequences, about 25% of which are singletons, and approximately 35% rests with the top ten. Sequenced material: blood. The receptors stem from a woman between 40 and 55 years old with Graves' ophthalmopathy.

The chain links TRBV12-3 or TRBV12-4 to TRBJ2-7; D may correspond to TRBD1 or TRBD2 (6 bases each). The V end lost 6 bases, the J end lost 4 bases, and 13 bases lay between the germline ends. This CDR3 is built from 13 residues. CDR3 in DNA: TGTGCCAGCAGAGGACAAGGGGGGTACGAGCAGTACTTC. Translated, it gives CASRGQGGYEQYF.

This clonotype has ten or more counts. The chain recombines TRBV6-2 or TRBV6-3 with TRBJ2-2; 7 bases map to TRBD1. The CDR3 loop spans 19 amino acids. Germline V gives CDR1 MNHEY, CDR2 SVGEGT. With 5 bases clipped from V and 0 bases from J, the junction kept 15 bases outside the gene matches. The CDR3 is CASSHRQGQTFANTGELFF. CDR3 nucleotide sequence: TGTGCCAGCAGTCATCGACAGGGCCAAACTTTTGCGAACACCGGGGAGCTGTTTTTT.

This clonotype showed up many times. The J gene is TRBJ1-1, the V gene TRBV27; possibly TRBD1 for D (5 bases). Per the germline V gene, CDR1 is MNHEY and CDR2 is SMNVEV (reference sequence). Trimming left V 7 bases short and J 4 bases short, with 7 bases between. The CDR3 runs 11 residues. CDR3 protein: CASMRGTEAFF. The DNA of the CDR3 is TGTGCCAGCATGAGGGGCACTGAAGCTTTCTTT.

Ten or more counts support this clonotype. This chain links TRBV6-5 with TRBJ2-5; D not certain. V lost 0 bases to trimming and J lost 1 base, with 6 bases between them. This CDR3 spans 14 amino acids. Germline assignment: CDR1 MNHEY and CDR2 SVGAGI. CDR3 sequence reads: CASSYSAIQETQYF. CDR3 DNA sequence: TGTGCCAGCAGTTACTCGGCTATCCAAGAGACCCAGTACTTC.

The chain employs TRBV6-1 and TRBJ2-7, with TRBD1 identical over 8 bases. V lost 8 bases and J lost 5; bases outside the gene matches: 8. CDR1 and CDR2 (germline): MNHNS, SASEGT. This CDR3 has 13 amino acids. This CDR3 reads CASCRGRFNEQYF. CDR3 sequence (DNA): TGTGCCAGCTGCAGGGGGCGTTTCAACGAGCAGTACTTC.

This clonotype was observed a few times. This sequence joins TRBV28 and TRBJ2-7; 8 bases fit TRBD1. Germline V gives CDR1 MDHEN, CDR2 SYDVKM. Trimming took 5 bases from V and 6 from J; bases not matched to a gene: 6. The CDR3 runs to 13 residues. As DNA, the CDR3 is TGTGCCAGCAGTAGGACAGGGTTGGCCGAGCAGTACTTC. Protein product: CASSRTGLAEQYF.

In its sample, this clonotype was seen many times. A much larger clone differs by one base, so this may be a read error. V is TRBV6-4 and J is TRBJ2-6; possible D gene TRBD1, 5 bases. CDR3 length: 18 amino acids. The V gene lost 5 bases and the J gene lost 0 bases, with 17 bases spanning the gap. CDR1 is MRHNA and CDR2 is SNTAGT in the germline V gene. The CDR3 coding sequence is TGTGCCAGCAGTAATAGACAGAGAGACCCCTCTGGGGCCAACGTCCTGACTTTC. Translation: CASSNRQRDPSGANVLTF.

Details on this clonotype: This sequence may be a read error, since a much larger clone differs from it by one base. The CDR3 protein is CASGLRQGGNYEQYF. DNA for the CDR3: TGCGCCAGCGGCCTGAGACAGGGAGGCAACTACGAGCAGTACTTC. The chain carries TRBV4-1 and TRBJ2-7; a possible D gene is TRBD1 (7 bases). CDR1 is MGHRA, CDR2 YSYEKL, per germline. This CDR3 is 15 amino acids long. V was pared by 8 bases and J by 3 bases, with 20 bases between.

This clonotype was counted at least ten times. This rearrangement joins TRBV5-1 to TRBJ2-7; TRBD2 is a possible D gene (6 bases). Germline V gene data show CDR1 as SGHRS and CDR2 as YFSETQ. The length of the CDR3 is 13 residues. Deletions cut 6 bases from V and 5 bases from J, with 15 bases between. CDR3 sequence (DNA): TGCGCCAGCAAAGACCCGGGGGACCACGAGCAGTACTTC. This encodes CASKDPGDHEQYF.

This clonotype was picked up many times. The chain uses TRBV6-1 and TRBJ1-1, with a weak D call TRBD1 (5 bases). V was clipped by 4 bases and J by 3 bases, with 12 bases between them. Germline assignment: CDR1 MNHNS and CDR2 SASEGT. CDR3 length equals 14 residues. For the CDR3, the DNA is TGTGCCAGCAGTGTCGGGGCTCTGGACACTGAAGCTTTCTTT. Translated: CASSVGALDTEAFF.

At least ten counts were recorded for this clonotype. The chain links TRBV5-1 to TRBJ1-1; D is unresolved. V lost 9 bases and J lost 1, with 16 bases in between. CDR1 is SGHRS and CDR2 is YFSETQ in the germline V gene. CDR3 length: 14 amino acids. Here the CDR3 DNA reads TGCGCCACCAAGACACGGTCTGGGAACACTGAAGCTTTCTTT. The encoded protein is CATKTRSGNTEAFF.

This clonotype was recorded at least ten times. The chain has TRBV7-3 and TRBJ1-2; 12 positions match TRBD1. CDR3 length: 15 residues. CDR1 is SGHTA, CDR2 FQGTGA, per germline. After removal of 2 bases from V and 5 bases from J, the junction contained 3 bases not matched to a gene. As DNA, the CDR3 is TGTGCCAGCAGCTTAGGGGACAGGGGGCCATATGGCTACACCTTC. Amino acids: CASSLGDRGPYGYTF.

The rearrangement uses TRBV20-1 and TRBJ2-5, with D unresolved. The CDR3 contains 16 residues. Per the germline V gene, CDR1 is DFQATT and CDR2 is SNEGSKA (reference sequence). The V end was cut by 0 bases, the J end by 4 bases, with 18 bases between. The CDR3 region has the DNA TGCAGTGCTAGAGATATACACGGGCAGGCCCGAGAGACCCAGTACTTC. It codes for CSARDIHGQARETQYF.

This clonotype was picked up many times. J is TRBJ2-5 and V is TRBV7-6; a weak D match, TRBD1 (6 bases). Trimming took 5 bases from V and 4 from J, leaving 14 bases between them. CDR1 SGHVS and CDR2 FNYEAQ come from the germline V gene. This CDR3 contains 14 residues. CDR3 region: CASSLGGRRETQYF. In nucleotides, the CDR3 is TGTGCCAGCAGCCTAGGGGGACGTAGAGAGACCCAGTACTTC. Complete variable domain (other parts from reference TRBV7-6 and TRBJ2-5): GAGVSQSPRYKVTKRGQDVALRCDPISGHVSLYWYRQALGQGPEFLTYFNYEAQQDKSGLPNDRFSAERPEGSISTLTIQRTEQRDSAMYRCASSLGGRRETQYFGPGTRLLVL.

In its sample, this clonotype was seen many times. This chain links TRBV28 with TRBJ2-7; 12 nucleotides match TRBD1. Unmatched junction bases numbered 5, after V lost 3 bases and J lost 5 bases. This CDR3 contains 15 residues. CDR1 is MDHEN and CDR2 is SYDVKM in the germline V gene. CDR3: CASSFSGTGGDEQYF. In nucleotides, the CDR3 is TGTGCCAGCAGTTTCTCCGGGACAGGGGGCGACGAGCAGTACTTC.

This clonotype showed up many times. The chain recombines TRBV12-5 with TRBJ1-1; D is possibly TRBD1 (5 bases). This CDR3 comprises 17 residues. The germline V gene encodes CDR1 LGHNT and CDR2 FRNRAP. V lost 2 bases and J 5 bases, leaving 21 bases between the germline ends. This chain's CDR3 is CASGLNAVGGAATEAFF. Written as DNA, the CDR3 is TGTGCTAGTGGTTTGAATGCGGTCGGAGGGGCGGCGACTGAAGCTTTCTTT.

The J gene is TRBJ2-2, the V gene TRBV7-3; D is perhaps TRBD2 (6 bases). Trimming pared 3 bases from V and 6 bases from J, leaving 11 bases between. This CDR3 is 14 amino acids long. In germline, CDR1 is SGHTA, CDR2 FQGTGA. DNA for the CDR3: TGTGCCAGCAGCTTGGAGGGAGAGTCCGGGGAGCTGTTTTTT. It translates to CASSLEGESGELFF.

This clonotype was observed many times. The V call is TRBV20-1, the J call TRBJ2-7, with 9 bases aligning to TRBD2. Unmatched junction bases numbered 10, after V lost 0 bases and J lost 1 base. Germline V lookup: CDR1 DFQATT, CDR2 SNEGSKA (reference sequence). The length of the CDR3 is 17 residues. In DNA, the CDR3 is TGCAGTGCTAGAGATCTTGGCCTAGCGGGGAAATCCTACGAGCAGTACTTC. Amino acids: CSARDLGLAGKSYEQYF.

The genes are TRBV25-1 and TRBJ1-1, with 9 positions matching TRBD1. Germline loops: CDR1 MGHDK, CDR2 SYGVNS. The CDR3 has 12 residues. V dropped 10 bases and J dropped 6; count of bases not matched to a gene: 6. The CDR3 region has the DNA TGTGCCACTAACAGGGGGCAACCTGAAGCTTTCTTT. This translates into CATNRGQPEAFF.

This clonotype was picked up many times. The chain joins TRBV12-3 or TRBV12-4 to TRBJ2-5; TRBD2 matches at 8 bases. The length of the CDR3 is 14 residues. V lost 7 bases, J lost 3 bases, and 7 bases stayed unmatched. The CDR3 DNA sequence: TGTGCCAGCACTCTGGCGGGGGGCGAAGAGACCCAGTACTTC. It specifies CASTLAGGEETQYF.

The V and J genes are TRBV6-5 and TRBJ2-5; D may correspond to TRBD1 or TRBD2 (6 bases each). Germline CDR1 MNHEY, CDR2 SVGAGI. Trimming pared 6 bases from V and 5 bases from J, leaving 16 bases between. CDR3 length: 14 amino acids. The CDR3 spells CASRYAGEAETQYF. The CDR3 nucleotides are TGTGCCAGCAGATACGCAGGGGAGGCGGAGACCCAGTACTTC.

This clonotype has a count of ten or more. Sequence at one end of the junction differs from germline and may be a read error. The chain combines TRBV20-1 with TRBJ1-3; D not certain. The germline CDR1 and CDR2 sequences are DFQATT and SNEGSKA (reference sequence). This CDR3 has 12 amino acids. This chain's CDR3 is CSAPDSENTIYF. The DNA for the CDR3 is TGCAGTGCGCCGGACTCTGAAAACACCATATATTTT.

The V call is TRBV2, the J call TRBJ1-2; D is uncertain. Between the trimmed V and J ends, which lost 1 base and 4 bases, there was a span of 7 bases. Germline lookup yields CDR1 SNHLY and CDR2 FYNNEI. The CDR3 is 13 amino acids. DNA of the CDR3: TGTGCCAGCAGTGAAGGGCAGTCCTATGGCTACACCTTC. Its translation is CASSEGQSYGYTF.

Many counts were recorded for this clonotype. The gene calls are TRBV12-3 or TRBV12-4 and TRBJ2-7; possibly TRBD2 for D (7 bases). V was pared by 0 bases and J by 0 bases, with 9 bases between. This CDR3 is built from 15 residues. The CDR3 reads CASSLAGGASYEQYF. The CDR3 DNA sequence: TGTGCCAGCAGTTTAGCAGGGGGGGCCTCCTACGAGCAGTACTTC.

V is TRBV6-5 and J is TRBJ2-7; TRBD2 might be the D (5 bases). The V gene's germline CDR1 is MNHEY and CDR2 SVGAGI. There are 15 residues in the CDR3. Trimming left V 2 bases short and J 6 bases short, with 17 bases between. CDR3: CASSYKEAPLSEQYF. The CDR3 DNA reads TGTGCCAGCAGTTACAAGGAGGCGCCGCTAAGCGAGCAGTACTTC.

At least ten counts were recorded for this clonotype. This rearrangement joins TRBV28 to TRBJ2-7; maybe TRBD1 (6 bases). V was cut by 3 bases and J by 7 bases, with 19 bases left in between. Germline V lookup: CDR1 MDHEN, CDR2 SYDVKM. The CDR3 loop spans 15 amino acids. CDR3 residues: CASSFGTRTVGEQYF. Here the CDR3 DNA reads TGTGCCAGCAGTTTTGGGACAAGGACCGTGGGGGAGCAGTACTTC.

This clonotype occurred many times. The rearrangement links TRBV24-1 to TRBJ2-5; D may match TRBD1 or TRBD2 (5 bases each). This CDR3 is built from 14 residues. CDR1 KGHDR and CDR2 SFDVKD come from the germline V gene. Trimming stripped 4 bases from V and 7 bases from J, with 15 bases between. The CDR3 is CATSDPGTAGTQYF. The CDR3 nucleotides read TGTGCCACCAGTGACCCGGGGACGGCCGGGACCCAGTACTTC.

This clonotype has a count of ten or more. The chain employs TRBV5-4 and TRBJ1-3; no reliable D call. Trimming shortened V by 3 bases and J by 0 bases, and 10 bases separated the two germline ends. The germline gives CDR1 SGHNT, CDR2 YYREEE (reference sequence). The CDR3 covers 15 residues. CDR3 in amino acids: CASSSDGLSGNTIYF. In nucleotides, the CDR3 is TGTGCCAGCAGCTCGGATGGGCTCTCTGGAAACACCATATATTTT.

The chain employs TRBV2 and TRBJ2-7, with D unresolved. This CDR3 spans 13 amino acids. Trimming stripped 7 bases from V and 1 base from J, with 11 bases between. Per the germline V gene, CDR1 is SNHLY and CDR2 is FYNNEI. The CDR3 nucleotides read TGTGCCAGCAATCCTAGTAGTTCCTACGAGCAGTACTTC. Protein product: CASNPSSSYEQYF.

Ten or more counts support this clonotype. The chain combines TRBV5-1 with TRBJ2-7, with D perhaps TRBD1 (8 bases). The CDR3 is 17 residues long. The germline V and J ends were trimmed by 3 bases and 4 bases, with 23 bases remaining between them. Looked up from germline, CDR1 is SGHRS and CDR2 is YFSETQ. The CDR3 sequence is CASSYGQGLRERYEQYF. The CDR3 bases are TGCGCCAGCAGCTACGGACAGGGACTGCGGGAGAGGTACGAGCAGTACTTC.